Following are 15 T cell receptor beta chains from one sample sequenced in a study of T cell changes during pregnancy in multiple sclerosis. Sequencing was performed with immunoSEQ multiplex PCR; in TCRdb, only in-frame clones are kept and a portion is missing. The table lists more than 60,000 clones, roughly nine tenths of them singletons, with about 0.88% in the top ten. Sample: peripheral blood, taken before pregnancy. The source is a female donor with multiple sclerosis, enrolled in a pregnancy study.

This chain links TRBV5-5 with TRBJ1-1; 7 bases match TRBD1. Germline loops: CDR1 SGHKS, CDR2 YYEKEE (reference sequence). The CDR3 runs 14 residues. The junction had 4 bases not matched to a gene; V was cut back by 1 base and J by 4 bases. This CDR3 is CASSLLRQGTEAFF. The DNA for the CDR3 is TGTGCCAGCAGCTTGCTCAGACAGGGCACTGAAGCTTTCTTT. Full variable domain (missing parts from reference TRBV5-5 and TRBJ1-1): DAGVTQSPTHLIKTRGQQVTLRCSPISGHKSVSWYQQVLGQGPQFIFQYYEKEERGRGNFPDRFSARQFPNYSSELNVNALLLGDSALYLCASSLLRQGTEAFFGQGTRLTVV.

This clone has only a few counts. The chain combines TRBV5-4 with TRBJ2-7, with 7 bases fitting TRBD1. The J segment lost 5 bases and the V segment lost 4 bases, leaving 6 bases of the junction unmatched. Germline CDR1 reads SGHNT; CDR2 reads YYREEE (reference sequence). The length of the CDR3 is 13 residues. The CDR3 region has the DNA TGTGCCAGCAGCACCCGGGACAGAAACGAGCAGTACTTC. Residues: CASSTRDRNEQYF.

The chain recombines TRBV5-4 with TRBJ2-4, with no clear D. Trimming stripped 4 bases from V and 0 bases from J, with 11 bases between. Per germline, CDR1 SGHNT and CDR2 YYREEE (reference sequence). The CDR3 extends over 15 amino acids. The CDR3 DNA follows: TGTGCCAGCAGCCCTTCTGAGGCAGCCAAAAACATTCAGTACTTC. Amino acid sequence: CASSPSEAAKNIQYF.

The chain couples TRBV7-3 to TRBJ1-5; 7 bases match TRBD1. V was clipped by 5 bases and J by 3 bases; unmatched bases: 4. CDR3 length: 14 amino acids. Looked up from germline, CDR1 is SGHTA and CDR2 is FQGTGA. The CDR3 sequence: CASSPTGNNQPQHF. DNA of the CDR3: TGTGCCAGCAGCCCGACAGGGAACAATCAGCCCCAGCATTTT.

The chain recombines TRBV19 with TRBJ2-5, with TRBD2 matching over 8 bases. There are 16 residues in the CDR3. Germline-derived CDR1 and CDR2 are LNHDA and SQIVND (reference sequence). The V gene end was trimmed by 1 base and the J gene end by 2 bases; junction bases not matched to a gene: 6. The CDR3 is CASSIGLSGVQETQYF. Here the CDR3 DNA reads TGTGCCAGTAGTATAGGACTTAGCGGGGTACAAGAGACCCAGTACTTC.

The chain links TRBV30 to TRBJ2-7; 9 bases are a match to TRBD1. The length of the CDR3 is 15 residues. The V gene's germline CDR1 is GTSNPN and CDR2 SVGIG (reference sequence). V lost 5 bases and J lost 0; bases outside the gene matches: 8. The CDR3 DNA sequence: TGTGCCTGGGGGGGAGGGACAGGGCACTCCTACGAGCAGTACTTC. Its translation is CAWGGGTGHSYEQYF.

The chain combines TRBV18 with TRBJ1-5, with D possibly TRBD1 on 5 matching bases. The CDR3 has 13 residues. CDR1 KGHSH and CDR2 LQKENI come from the germline V gene. Trimming cost V 4 bases and J 5 bases, with 9 bases left between them. CDR3 in amino acids: CASSHRKDQPQHF. In nucleotides, the CDR3 is TGTGCCAGCTCACACAGGAAAGATCAGCCCCAGCATTTT.

For the CDR3, the DNA is TGTGCCAGCAGCTTAGCCTCAGGGGTCTCGGATACGCAGTATTTT. As protein: CASSLASGVSDTQYF. The rearrangement links TRBV7-9 to TRBJ2-3, with D possibly TRBD1 on 6 matching bases. The CDR3 spans 15 residues. Looked up from germline, CDR1 is SEHNR and CDR2 is FQNEAQ (reference sequence). Trimming took off 0 bases at V and 6 bases at J, with 13 bases between the two ends.

The chain couples TRBV27 to TRBJ2-7, with D perhaps matching TRBD2 (7 bases). The V gene's germline CDR1 is MNHEY and CDR2 SMNVEV (reference sequence). This CDR3 comprises 15 residues. Trimming pared 3 bases from V and 1 base from J, leaving 13 bases between. CDR3 loop: CASSFGGLLSYEQYF. CDR3 coding DNA: TGTGCCAGCAGTTTCGGGGGGCTCTTGTCCTACGAGCAGTACTTC.

The chain couples TRBV7-9 to TRBJ1-1; D perhaps matches TRBD1 (6 bases). This CDR3 has 15 amino acids. Per germline, CDR1 SEHNR and CDR2 FQNEAQ (reference sequence). Between the trimmed V and J ends, which lost 6 bases and 4 bases, there was a span of 18 bases. The CDR3 is CASSKGGGGGTEAFF. The CDR3 DNA is TGTGCCAGCAGTAAAGGGGGGGGCGGGGGCACTGAAGCTTTCTTT.

This chain connects TRBV5-6 to TRBJ1-2, with TRBD1 identical over 12 bases. CDR1 is SGHDT and CDR2 is YYEEEE in the germline V gene. The CDR3 covers 15 residues. V shed 4 bases, J shed 7 bases, and the junction held 8 bases outside the gene matches. The DNA for the CDR3 is TGTGCCAGCAGCCCAACTGGGACAGGGGGCCGTGGCTACACCTTC. Translating it yields CASSPTGTGGRGYTF.

The chain combines TRBV7-2 with TRBJ2-7; tentative D call: TRBD1 (8 bases). V was clipped by 7 bases and J by 4 bases, with 26 bases between them. The germline gives CDR1 SGHTA, CDR2 FQGNSA. The CDR3 spans 17 residues. CDR3 nucleotides: TGTGCCAGCATAGGGCCCTCTCACAGGGGGGGACTTTACGAGCAGTACTTC. Its translation is CASIGPSHRGGLYEQYF. The variable domain in full, completed from reference TRBV7-2 and TRBJ2-7, reads GAGVSQSPSNKVTEKGKDVELRCDPISGHTALYWYRQSLGQGLEFLIYFQGNSAPDKSGLPSDRFSAERTGGSVSTLTIQRTQQEDSAVYLCASIGPSHRGGLYEQYFGPGTRLTVT.

For the CDR3, the DNA is TGCAGCGTTGAGGCAGGGTCAATGGAAGGCTACACCTTC. This codes for CSVEAGSMEGYTF. The gene calls are TRBV29-1 and TRBJ1-2; a weak D match, TRBD1 (5 bases). Trimming left V 3 bases short and J 8 bases short, with 16 bases between. The CDR3 totals 13 residues. Germline V gene sequence: CDR1 SQVTM, CDR2 ANQGSEA. The variable domain in full, completed from reference TRBV29-1 and TRBJ1-2, reads SAVISQKPSRDICQRGTSLTIQCQVDSQVTMMFWYRQQPGQSLTLIATANQGSEATYESGFVIDKFPISRPNLTFSTLTVSNMSPEDSSIYLCSVEAGSMEGYTFGSGTRLTVV.

This clone was observed a few times. This CDR3 is also generated by other DNA sequences in the sample. CDR3 protein: CASSSQGGTEAFF. In nucleotides, the CDR3 is TGTGCCAGCAGCTCTCAGGGGGGCACTGAAGCTTTCTTT. This chain uses TRBV7-2 with TRBJ1-1; 7 nucleotides align to TRBD1. The germline gives CDR1 SGHTA, CDR2 FQGNSA. With 4 bases clipped from V and 4 bases from J, the junction kept 3 bases outside the gene matches. The CDR3 spans 13 residues. The full variable domain, with the rest looked up from reference TRBV7-2 and TRBJ1-1, is GAGVSQSPSNKVTEKGKDVELRCDPISGHTALYWYRQSLGQGLEFLIYFQGNSAPDKSGLPSDRFSAERTGGSVSTLTIQRTQQEDSAVYLCASSSQGGTEAFFGQGTRLTVV.

CDR3 coding DNA: TGTGCCAGTAGTAAACCTATCCGGGACAGTCATGGCTACACCTTC. Translating gives CASSKPIRDSHGYTF. The chain links TRBV19 to TRBJ1-2; 7 positions agree with TRBD1. Germline CDR1 is LNHDA and CDR2 is SQIVND (reference sequence). The trim removed 4 bases at V and 6 bases at J, leaving 11 bases unmatched. This CDR3 is 15 amino acids long.